The following is a T cell receptor (beta chain) sequence with its context. Germline-derived CDR1 and CDR2 are MNHNY and SVGAGI (reference sequence). V lost 6 bases and J 6 bases, leaving 9 bases between the germline ends. The CDR3 length is 12 residues. Produced via immunoSEQ multiplex PCR; TCRdb's table is partial and in-frame only. This table holds 100,000 or so clones, nearly 96% found once. This record belongs to a study of technical replicates of blood from four donors. This TCR was recovered from a human donor in good health. V and J are TRBV6-6 and TRBJ1-5; D uncertain. The sample taken for sequencing was T cells isolated from PBMCs. CDR3 in amino acids: CASSPEGQPQHF. The DNA for the CDR3 is TGTGCCAGCAGCCCCGAGGGTCAGCCCCAGCATTTT.